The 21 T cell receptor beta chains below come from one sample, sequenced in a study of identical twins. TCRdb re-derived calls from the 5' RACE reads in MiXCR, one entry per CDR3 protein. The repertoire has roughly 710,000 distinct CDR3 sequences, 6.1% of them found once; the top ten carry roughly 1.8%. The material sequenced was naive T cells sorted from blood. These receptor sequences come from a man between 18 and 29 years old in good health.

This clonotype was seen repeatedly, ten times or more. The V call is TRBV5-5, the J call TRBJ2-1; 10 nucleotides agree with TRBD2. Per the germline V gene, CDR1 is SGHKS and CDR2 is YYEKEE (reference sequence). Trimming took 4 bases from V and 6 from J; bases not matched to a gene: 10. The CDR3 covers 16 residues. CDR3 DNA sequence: TGTGCCAGCAGCCTTCTCCTAGCGGGAGTCGGCAATGAGCAGTTCTTC. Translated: CASSLLLAGVGNEQFF.

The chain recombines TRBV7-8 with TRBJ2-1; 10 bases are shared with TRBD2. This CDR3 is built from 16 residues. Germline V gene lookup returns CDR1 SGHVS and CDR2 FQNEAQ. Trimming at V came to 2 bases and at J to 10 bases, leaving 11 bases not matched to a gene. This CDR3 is CASSLRRSGRLAEQFF. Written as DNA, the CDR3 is TGTGCCAGCAGCTTAAGGCGTAGCGGGAGGTTGGCCGAGCAGTTCTTC. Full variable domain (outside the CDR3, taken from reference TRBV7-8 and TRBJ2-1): GAGVSQSPRYKVAKRGQDVALRCDPISGHVSLFWYQQALGQGPEFLTYFQNEAQLDKSGLPSDRFFAERPEGSVSTLKIQRTQQEDSAVYLCASSLRRSGRLAEQFFGPGTRLTVL.

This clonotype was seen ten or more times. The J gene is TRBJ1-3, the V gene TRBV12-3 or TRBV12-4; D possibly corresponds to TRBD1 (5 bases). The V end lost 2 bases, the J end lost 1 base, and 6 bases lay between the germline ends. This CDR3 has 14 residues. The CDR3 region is CASSLRGSGNTIYF. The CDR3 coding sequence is TGTGCCAGCAGTTTACGGGGGTCTGGAAACACCATATATTTT.

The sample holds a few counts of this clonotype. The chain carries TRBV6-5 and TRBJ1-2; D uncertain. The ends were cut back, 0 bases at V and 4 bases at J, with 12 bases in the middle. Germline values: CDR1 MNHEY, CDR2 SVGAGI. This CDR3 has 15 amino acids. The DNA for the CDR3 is TGTGCCAGCAGTTACTCGTTGCCGGGGTCCTATGGCTACACCTTC. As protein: CASSYSLPGSYGYTF.

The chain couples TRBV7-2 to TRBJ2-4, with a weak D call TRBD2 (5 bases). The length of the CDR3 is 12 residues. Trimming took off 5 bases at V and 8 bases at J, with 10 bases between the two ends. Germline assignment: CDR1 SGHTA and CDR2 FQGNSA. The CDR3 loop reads CASSGTGYIQYF. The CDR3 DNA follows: TGTGCCAGCAGCGGCACGGGGTACATTCAGTACTTC. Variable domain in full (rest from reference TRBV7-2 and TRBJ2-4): GAGVSQSPSNKVTEKGKDVELRCDPISGHTALYWYRQSLGQGLEFLIYFQGNSAPDKSGLPSDRFSAERTGGSVSTLTIQRTQQEDSAVYLCASSGTGYIQYFGAGTRLSVL.

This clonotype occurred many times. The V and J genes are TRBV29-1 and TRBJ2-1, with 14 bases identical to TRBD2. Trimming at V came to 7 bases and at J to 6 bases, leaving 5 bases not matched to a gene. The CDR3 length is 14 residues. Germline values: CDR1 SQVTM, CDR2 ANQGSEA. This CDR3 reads CSEGLAGVINEQFF. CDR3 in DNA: TGCAGCGAGGGACTAGCGGGGGTTATCAATGAGCAGTTCTTC.

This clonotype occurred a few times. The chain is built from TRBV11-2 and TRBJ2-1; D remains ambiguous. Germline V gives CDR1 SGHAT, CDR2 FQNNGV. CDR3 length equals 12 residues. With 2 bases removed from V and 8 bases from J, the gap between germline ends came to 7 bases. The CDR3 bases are TGTGCCAGCAGCTTACAGGTTGATGAGCAGTTCTTC. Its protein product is CASSLQVDEQFF.

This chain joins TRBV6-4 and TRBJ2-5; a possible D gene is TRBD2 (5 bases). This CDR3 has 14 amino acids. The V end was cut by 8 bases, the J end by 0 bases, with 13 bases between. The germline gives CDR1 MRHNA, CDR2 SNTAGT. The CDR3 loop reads CASHRAANQETQYF. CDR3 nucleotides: TGTGCCAGCCATAGAGCGGCAAACCAAGAGACCCAGTACTTC.

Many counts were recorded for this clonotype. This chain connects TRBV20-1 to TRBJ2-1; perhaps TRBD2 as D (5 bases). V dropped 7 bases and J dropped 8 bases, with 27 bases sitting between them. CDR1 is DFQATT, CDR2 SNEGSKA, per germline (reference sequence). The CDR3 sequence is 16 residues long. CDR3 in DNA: TGCAGTGTCAGAAGTGGACTCCGGGGTCTTTACTATGAGCAGTTCTTC. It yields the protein CSVRSGLRGLYYEQFF.

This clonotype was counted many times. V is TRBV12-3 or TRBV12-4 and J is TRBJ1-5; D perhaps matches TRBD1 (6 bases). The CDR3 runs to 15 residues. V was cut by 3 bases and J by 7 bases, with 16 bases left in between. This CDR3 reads CASSFFSGDGQPQHF. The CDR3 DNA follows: TGTGCCAGCAGTTTCTTTTCAGGGGATGGACAGCCCCAGCATTTT.

CDR3 DNA: TGTGCCAGCAACGGGGAATTCCAGCCCCAGCATTTT. It encodes CASNGEFQPQHF. This chain uses TRBV6-1 with TRBJ1-5; D uncertain. V lost 7 bases and J 7 bases, leaving 11 bases between the germline ends. The CDR3 is made up of 12 amino acids. Per germline, CDR1 MNHNS and CDR2 SASEGT.

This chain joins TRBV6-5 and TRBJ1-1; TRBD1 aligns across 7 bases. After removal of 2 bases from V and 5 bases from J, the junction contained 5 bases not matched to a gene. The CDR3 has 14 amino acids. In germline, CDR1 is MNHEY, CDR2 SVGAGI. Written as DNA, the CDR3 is TGTGCCAGCAGTTACAGAGACAGGGATACTGAAGCTTTCTTT. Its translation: CASSYRDRDTEAFF.

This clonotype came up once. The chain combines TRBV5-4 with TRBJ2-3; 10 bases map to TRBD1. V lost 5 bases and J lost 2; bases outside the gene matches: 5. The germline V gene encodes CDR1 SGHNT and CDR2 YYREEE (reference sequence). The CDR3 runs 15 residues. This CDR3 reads CASRPGQGNTDTQYF. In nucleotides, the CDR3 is TGTGCCAGCAGGCCGGGACAGGGGAACACAGATACGCAGTATTTT. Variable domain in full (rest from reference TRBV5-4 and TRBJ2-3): ETGVTQSPTHLIKTRGQQVTLRCSSQSGHNTVSWYQQALGQGPQFIFQYYREEENGRGNFPPRFSGLQFPNYSSELNVNALELDDSALYLCASRPGQGNTDTQYFGPGTRLTVL.

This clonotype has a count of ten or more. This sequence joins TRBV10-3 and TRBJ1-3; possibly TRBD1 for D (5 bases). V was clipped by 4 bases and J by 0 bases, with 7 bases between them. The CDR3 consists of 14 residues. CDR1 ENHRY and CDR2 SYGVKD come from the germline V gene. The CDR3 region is CAISGGSSGNTIYF. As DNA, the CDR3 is TGTGCCATCAGTGGGGGGTCCTCTGGAAACACCATATATTTT.

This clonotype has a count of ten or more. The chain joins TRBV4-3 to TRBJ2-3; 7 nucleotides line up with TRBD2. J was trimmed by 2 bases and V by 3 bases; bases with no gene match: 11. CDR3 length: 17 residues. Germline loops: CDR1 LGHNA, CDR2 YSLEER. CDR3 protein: CASSQAGLTPFTDTQYF. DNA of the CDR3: TGCGCCAGCAGCCAGGCGGGACTAACCCCTTTCACAGATACGCAGTATTTT.

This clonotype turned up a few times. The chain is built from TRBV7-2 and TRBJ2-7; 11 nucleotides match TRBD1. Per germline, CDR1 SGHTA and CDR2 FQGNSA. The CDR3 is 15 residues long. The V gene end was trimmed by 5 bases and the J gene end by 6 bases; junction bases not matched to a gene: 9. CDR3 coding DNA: TGTGCCAGCAGCGGGGCGGGACAGGGGGTTTTCGAGCAGTACTTC. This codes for CASSGAGQGVFEQYF. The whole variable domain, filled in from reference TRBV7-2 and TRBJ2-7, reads GAGVSQSPSNKVTEKGKDVELRCDPISGHTALYWYRQSLGQGLEFLIYFQGNSAPDKSGLPSDRFSAERTGGSVSTLTIQRTQQEDSAVYLCASSGAGQGVFEQYFGPGTRLTVT.

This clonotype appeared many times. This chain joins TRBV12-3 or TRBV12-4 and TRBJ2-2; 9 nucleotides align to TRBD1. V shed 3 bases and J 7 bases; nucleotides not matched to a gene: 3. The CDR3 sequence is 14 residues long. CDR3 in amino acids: CASSLGQGVGELFF. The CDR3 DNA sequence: TGTGCCAGCAGTTTGGGACAGGGTGTCGGGGAGCTGTTTTTT.

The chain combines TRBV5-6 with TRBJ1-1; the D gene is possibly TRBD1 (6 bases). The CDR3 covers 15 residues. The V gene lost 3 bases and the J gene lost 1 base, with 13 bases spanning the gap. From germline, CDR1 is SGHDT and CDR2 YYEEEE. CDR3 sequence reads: CASSSGTLPNTEAFF. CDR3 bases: TGTGCCAGCAGCTCCGGGACACTCCCGAACACTGAAGCTTTCTTT.

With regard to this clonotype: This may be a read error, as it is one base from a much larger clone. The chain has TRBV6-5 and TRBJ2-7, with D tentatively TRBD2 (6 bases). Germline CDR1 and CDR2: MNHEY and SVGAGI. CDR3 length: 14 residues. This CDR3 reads CASGNENTGSRVHF. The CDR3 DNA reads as TGTGCCAGCGGTAACGAAAATACCGGGAGCAGAGTCCACTTC.

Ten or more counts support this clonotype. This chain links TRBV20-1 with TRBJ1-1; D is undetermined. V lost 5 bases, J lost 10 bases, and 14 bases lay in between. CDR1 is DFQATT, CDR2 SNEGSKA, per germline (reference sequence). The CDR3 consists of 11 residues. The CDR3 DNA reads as TGCAGTGCTCGGGGTCAGGACCGAGCTTTCTTT. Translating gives CSARGQDRAFF.

CDR3 protein: CASSGTADYGYTF. As DNA, the CDR3 is TGTGCCAGCAGCGGGACAGCAGATTATGGCTACACCTTC. This chain connects TRBV3-1 to TRBJ1-2, with 7 positions matching TRBD1. Germline loops: CDR1 LGHDT, CDR2 YNNKEL (reference sequence). V lost 5 bases and J lost 5; bases outside the gene matches: 5. The CDR3 spans 13 residues.